The rows below give T cell receptor beta chains drawn from one sample of a study of T-cell reconstitution after alpha-beta-depleted transplantation in children. TCRdb processed the PCR reads anew with MiXCR; each CDR3 protein has one entry. The sample lists 250,000 to 350,000 distinct CDR3 sequences, over 20% occurring once. This specimen was PBMCs, mostly from graft donor cells, taken 180 days after TCRalphabeta/CD19-depleted stem cell transplant. These receptors were taken from a male patient aged 10-17 years who had a stem cell transplant for acute lymphoblastic leukemia, so the T cells may come from the graft donor. CDR3s include the opening cysteine and the closing phenylalanine or tryptophan. Fields, in order: CDR3 DNA, CDR3 protein, clone size, V gene, J gene, D gene. A D gene is named only where the DNA matches it firmly. Only some rows state a clone size, as once, few, many or a class for expanded clones.

CDR3nt: TGTGCCACCAGTGATTGGATTGGGAATGAGCAGTTCTTC; CDR3aa: CATSDWIGNEQFF; abundance: -; v_gene: TRBV24-1; j_gene: TRBJ2-1; d_gene: -
CDR3nt: TGTGCCAGCAGCCGGGACAGGGGAGGCGCCGGGGAGCTGTTTTTT; CDR3aa: CASSRDRGGAGELFF; abundance: few; v_gene: TRBV11-2; j_gene: TRBJ2-2; d_gene: TRBD1
CDR3nt: TGTGCCACCAGCAGAGGGGCTAGCGGGGGAGCCTACGAGCAGTACTTC; CDR3aa: CATSRGASGGAYEQYF; abundance: -; v_gene: TRBV15; j_gene: TRBJ2-7; d_gene: TRBD2
CDR3nt: TGCGCCAGCAGCCCCCGGGACACTTCCTACGAGCAGTACTTC; CDR3aa: CASSPRDTSYEQYF; abundance: few; v_gene: TRBV5-1; j_gene: TRBJ2-7; d_gene: -
CDR3nt: TGCAGTGCTAGAGAATCACTAGCGTACTACAATGAGCAGTTCTTC; CDR3aa: CSARESLAYYNEQFF; abundance: few; v_gene: TRBV20-1; j_gene: TRBJ2-1; d_gene: TRBD2
CDR3nt: TGTGCCAGCAGCTTAGCCTTCGGGACTAGCGGACGCACAGATACGCAGTATTTT; CDR3aa: CASSLAFGTSGRTDTQYF; abundance: once; v_gene: TRBV7-2; j_gene: TRBJ2-3; d_gene: TRBD2
CDR3nt: TGCAGCGTTGAACTAGCGGCCGATGTAACAGATACGCAGTATTTT; CDR3aa: CSVELAADVTDTQYF; abundance: -; v_gene: TRBV29-1; j_gene: TRBJ2-3; d_gene: TRBD2
CDR3nt: TGCAGTGCTAGAGATGTGGGGGCGCTTGGCTACACCTTC; CDR3aa: CSARDVGALGYTF; abundance: -; v_gene: TRBV20-1; j_gene: TRBJ1-2; d_gene: -
CDR3nt: TGTGCCAGCAGTTTAGTCAGTCCGTATAGCAATCAGCCCCAGCATTTT; CDR3aa: CASSLVSPYSNQPQHF; abundance: -; v_gene: TRBV27; j_gene: TRBJ1-5; d_gene: -
CDR3nt: TGCGCCAGCAGCCAAGTCCCTAGCGGGAGTCTCGATGAGCAGTTCTTC; CDR3aa: CASSQVPSGSLDEQFF; abundance: few; v_gene: TRBV4-1; j_gene: TRBJ2-1; d_gene: TRBD2
CDR3nt: TGCGCCAGCAGCTTGGAGTACAACTATGGCTACACCTTC; CDR3aa: CASSLEYNYGYTF; abundance: few; v_gene: TRBV5-1; j_gene: TRBJ1-2; d_gene: -